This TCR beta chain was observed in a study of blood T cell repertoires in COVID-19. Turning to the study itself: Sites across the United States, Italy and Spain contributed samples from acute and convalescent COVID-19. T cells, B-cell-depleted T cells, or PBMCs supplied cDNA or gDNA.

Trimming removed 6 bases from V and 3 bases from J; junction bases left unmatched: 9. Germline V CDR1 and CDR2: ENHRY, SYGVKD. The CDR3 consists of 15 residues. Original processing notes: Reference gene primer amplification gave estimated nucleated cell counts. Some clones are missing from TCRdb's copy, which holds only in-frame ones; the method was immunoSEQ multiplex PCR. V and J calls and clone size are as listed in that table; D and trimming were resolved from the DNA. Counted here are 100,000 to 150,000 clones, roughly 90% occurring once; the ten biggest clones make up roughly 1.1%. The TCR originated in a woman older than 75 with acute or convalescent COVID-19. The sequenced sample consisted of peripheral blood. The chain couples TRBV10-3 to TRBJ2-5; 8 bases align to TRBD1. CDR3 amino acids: CAISTRQGSKETQYF. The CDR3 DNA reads TGTGCCATCAGCACCAGACAGGGGTCCAAAGAGACCCAGTACTTC.